This T cell receptor beta chain stems from a study of blood T cell repertoires in COVID-19. Study-level information: Some COVID-19 samples were acute and others convalescent; all came from the United States, Italy and Spain. From T cells, B-cell-depleted T cells, or PBMCs came the material, which was cDNA or gDNA.

The study recruited people aged roughly 18 to 89 years across under 25 US areas. The data were produced by immunoSEQ multiplex PCR, yet TCRdb's version contains in-frame clones alone and is incomplete. The data hold about 180,000 clones, with approximately 89% observed a single time. The clonotype originates from a man in his forties who had recovered from COVID-19. The specimen sequenced was PBMCs or T cells enriched from blood (not recorded which).

CDR3 bases: TGTGCCAGCAGCTTAGGTAGCGGGACTGAGACCCAGTACTTC. It codes for CASSLGSGTETQYF. The genes are TRBV13 and TRBJ2-5; TRBD2 matches 8 bases. Trimming at V came to 0 bases and at J to 5 bases, leaving 2 bases not matched to a gene. Germline assignment: CDR1 PRHDT and CDR2 FYEKMQ (reference sequence). The CDR3 length is 14 residues.